This T cell receptor (beta chain) was recorded in a study of T cell repertoires in cytomegalovirus infection. Via MiXCR, TCRdb re-called the reads, giving one row per CDR3 protein. Seen here are about 770,000 distinct CDR3 sequences, 29% observed once, and the top ten hold 13%. Note on this clonotype: Antigen unknown.

There are 18 residues in the CDR3. V was clipped by 4 bases and J by 0 bases; unmatched bases: 12. The germline gives CDR1 PRHDT, CDR2 FYEKMQ (reference sequence). The origin of this receptor is a human donor in good health (CMV status not recorded). Some clones in this sample may be carry-over from other donors' samples. The chain has TRBV13 and TRBJ2-7, with TRBD2 identical over 10 bases. Sequenced here: cultured CD8+ T cells from PBMCs, sampled from culture after CMV antigen stimulation. In nucleotides, the CDR3 is TGTGCCAGCAGCTCGAAGGCTAGCGGGGGACCTAGCTCCTACGAGCAGTACTTC. Its protein product is CASSSKASGGPSSYEQYF.